One T cell receptor beta chain is described in this entry. The record originates from a study of T cell changes during pregnancy in multiple sclerosis. CDR1 and CDR2 from the germline V gene are MNHEY and SVGAGI. The germline V and J ends were trimmed by 5 bases and 4 bases, with 17 bases remaining between them. There are 15 residues in the CDR3. Libraries were prepared by immunoSEQ multiplex PCR; TCRdb keeps only in-frame clonotypes and omits some of them. The table includes 50,000 to 80,000 clones, roughly 92% detected once. This sequence originates from a female donor with multiple sclerosis, enrolled in a pregnancy study. Sequences were derived from peripheral blood, sampled in the second trimester of pregnancy. The chain couples TRBV6-5 to TRBJ1-1; a weak D match, TRBD1 (6 bases). CDR3 region: CASSPRGQLPTEAFF. For the CDR3, the DNA is TGTGCCAGCAGTCCAAGAGGACAGTTACCCACTGAAGCTTTCTTT.